This TCR beta chain was profiled in a study of human T cells and chemical hapten exposure. About the study: Patients, a majority of them female, were diagnosed with alopecia areata, totalis or universalis.

TCRdb re-analysed the RACE reads in MiXCR, keeping a single row per CDR3 protein. The table lists some 350,000 distinct CDR3 sequences, roughly 6.3% of them singletons. The CDR3 contains 12 residues. Per germline, CDR1 SQVTM and CDR2 ANQGSEA. V was trimmed by 6 bases and J by 6 bases, leaving 12 bases between them. A remark on this clonotype: Its target is unknown.

Time point meaning: patch test 2, 6 weeks after DPC sensitization. The treatment is: therapeutic diphenylcyclopropenone sensitization with weekly scalp DPC. General study findings and limits: Donors were affected by alopecia, so their immune reaction might vary from that of healthy individuals.

The sequence came from a woman in her late teens or twenties with alopecia areata. Some clones in this sample may be carry-over from other donors' samples. This sample comprised whole blood, obtained in connection with sensitization to the hapten diphenylcyclopropenone (DPC). The genes are TRBV29-1 and TRBJ1-5; possible D gene TRBD1, 6 bases. The CDR3 sequence: CSVGTGTQPQHF. The CDR3 DNA follows: TGCAGCGTCGGTACAGGGACTCAGCCCCAGCATTTT.